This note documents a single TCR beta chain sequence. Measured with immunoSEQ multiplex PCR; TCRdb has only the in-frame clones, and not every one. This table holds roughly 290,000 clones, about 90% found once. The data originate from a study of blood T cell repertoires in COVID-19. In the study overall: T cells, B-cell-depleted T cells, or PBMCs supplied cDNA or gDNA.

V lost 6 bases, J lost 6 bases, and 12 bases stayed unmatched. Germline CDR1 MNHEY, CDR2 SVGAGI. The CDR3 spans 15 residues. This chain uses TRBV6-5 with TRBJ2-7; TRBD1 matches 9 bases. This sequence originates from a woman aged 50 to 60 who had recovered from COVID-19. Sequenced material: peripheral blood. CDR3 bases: TGTGCCAGCAGGATAGCGACCGGGACAGGGCGCGAGCAGTACTTC. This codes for CASRIATGTGREQYF.